The 19 T cell receptor beta chains reported below all come from one sample, sequenced in a study of siplizumab effects on memory and regulatory T cells. TCRdb's table, derived via immunoSEQ multiplex PCR, lists solely in-frame clones and lacks some. The sample consists of roughly 80,000 clones, about nine tenths of them appearing once. Sequencing input: Tregs sorted from blood. These receptors were taken from a human donor in good health.

CDR3 sequence: CASSERDTPYEQYF. The CDR3 DNA sequence: TGTGCCAGCAGTGAAAGGGATACCCCCTACGAGCAGTACTTC. The gene calls are TRBV2 and TRBJ2-7; D unresolved. The CDR3 is made up of 14 amino acids. Trimming stripped 2 bases from V and 2 bases from J, with 10 bases between. CDR1 is SNHLY, CDR2 FYNNEI, per germline.

The V call is TRBV29-1, the J call TRBJ2-3, with D possibly called TRBD1 or TRBD2 (6 bases each). The germline gives CDR1 SQVTM, CDR2 ANQGSEA. The CDR3 is made up of 12 amino acids. Written as DNA, the CDR3 is TGCACCCTCGGAGGGGGTACAGATACGCAGTATTTT. It codes for CTLGGGTDTQYF.

This clone was recorded once. The gene calls are TRBV5-1 and TRBJ2-3; 7 bases line up with TRBD1. The CDR3 has 12 amino acids. The germline V gene has CDR1 SGHRS and CDR2 YFSETQ. After removal of 2 bases from V and 6 bases from J, the junction contained 0 bases not matched to a gene. CDR3 coding DNA: TGCGCCAGCAGCTTACAGGGGGATACGCAGTATTTT. Protein product: CASSLQGDTQYF.

This chain joins TRBV4-1 and TRBJ1-1; D is uncertain. The length of the CDR3 is 17 residues. CDR1 MGHRA and CDR2 YSYEKL come from the germline V gene. V gave up 1 base and J gave up 0 bases, with 15 bases separating them. The CDR3 is CASSQGFAAFMNTEAFF. As DNA, the CDR3 is TGCGCCAGCAGCCAAGGTTTCGCAGCCTTTATGAACACTGAAGCTTTCTTT.

The chain recombines TRBV5-1 with TRBJ1-1; no firm D call. V dropped 0 bases and J dropped 6 bases, with 12 bases sitting between them. CDR1 and CDR2 (germline): SGHRS, YFSETQ. This CDR3 has 14 amino acids. CDR3 DNA: TGCGCCAGCAGCTTGGTCACGCCCGCGCCTGAAGCTTTCTTT. Encoded protein: CASSLVTPAPEAFF.

The chain employs TRBV7-3 and TRBJ1-6, with D unresolved. Germline CDR1 is SGHTA and CDR2 is FQGTGA. Between the trimmed V and J ends, which lost 2 bases and 3 bases, there was a span of 14 bases. CDR3 length equals 17 residues. The CDR3: CASSLGAPRGYNSPLHF. The CDR3 DNA reads as TGTGCCAGCAGCTTAGGAGCCCCTCGGGGCTATAATTCACCCCTCCACTTT.

This rearrangement joins TRBV19 to TRBJ2-2; 8 bases are a match to TRBD2. CDR1 and CDR2 from the germline V gene are LNHDA and SQIVND (reference sequence). With 6 bases clipped from V and 2 bases from J, the junction kept 2 bases outside the gene matches. The length of the CDR3 is 14 residues. CDR3 in DNA: TGTGCCAGTAGGGCGGGGGGAAACACCGGGGAGCTGTTTTTT. Its translation is CASRAGGNTGELFF.

The chain combines TRBV6-6 with TRBJ1-3, with 10 positions matching TRBD1. The V and J ends lost 5 bases and 0 bases, in that order; junction bases with no gene match: 4. This CDR3 region has 16 residues. The germline V gene has CDR1 MNHNY and CDR2 SVGAGI (reference sequence). The CDR3, as DNA: TGTGCCAGCAGTCCGGGACAGGGGAGCTCTGGAAACACCATATATTTT. This sequence encodes CASSPGQGSSGNTIYF.

The chain uses TRBV14 and TRBJ2-3; 8 nucleotides agree with TRBD2. Per germline, CDR1 SGHDN and CDR2 FVKESK. The CDR3 sequence is 16 residues long. The junction had 9 bases not matched to a gene; V was cut back by 4 bases and J by 3 bases. The CDR3 is CASSPGRGGWTDTQYF. The CDR3 DNA reads as TGTGCCAGCAGCCCCGGACGGGGGGGCTGGACAGATACGCAGTATTTT.

The rearrangement joins TRBV6-6 to TRBJ1-6; D unresolved. This CDR3 has 15 residues. Per germline, CDR1 MNHNY and CDR2 SVGAGI (reference sequence). V gave up 3 bases and J gave up 5 bases, with 11 bases separating them. CDR3 nucleotide sequence: TGTGCCAGCAGTTATTGGCAGCCCAATAATTCACCCCTCCACTTT. Residues: CASSYWQPNNSPLHF.

The chain is built from TRBV6-5 and TRBJ2-1, with 8 positions matching TRBD1. CDR3 length: 14 amino acids. Trimming cost V 7 bases and J 4 bases; bases outside gene matches: 6. From germline, CDR1 is MNHEY and CDR2 SVGAGI. The CDR3 bases are TGTGCCAGCACCACGACAGGGGATTACAATGAGCAGTTCTTC. Translating it yields CASTTTGDYNEQFF.

J is TRBJ2-1 and V is TRBV19, with 7 bases fitting TRBD1. The V gene's germline CDR1 is LNHDA and CDR2 SQIVND (reference sequence). This CDR3 comprises 17 residues. J gave up 4 bases and V 6 bases, and 15 bases lay outside the gene matches. Here the CDR3 DNA reads TGTGCCAGTAGCCGGGACAGCCAGCTTAGGGTTTACAATGAGCAGTTCTTC. It codes for CASSRDSQLRVYNEQFF.

The CDR3: CASRTPGGAFF. In DNA form, the CDR3 reads TGTGCCAGCAGGACCCCGGGTGGAGCTTTCTTT. The J gene is TRBJ1-1, the V gene TRBV6-5, with D uncertain. Germline CDR1 and CDR2: MNHEY and SVGAGI. V was clipped by 6 bases and J by 10 bases, with 12 bases between them. This CDR3 has 11 amino acids.

The gene calls are TRBV2 and TRBJ2-3; maybe TRBD1 (5 bases). The CDR3 runs 15 residues. The V end lost 4 bases, the J end lost 3 bases, and 14 bases lay between the germline ends. From germline, CDR1 is SNHLY and CDR2 FYNNEI. The CDR3 DNA sequence: TGTGCCAGCAGTGTTGACAGATTGGCGACAGATACGCAGTATTTT. Residues: CASSVDRLATDTQYF. Full variable domain (outside the CDR3, taken from reference TRBV2 and TRBJ2-3): EPEVTQTPSHQVTQMGQEVILRCVPISNHLYFYWYRQILGQKVEFLVSFYNNEISEKSEIFDDQFSVERPDGSNFTLKIRSTKLEDSAMYFCASSVDRLATDTQYFGPGTRLTVL.

The genes are TRBV4-1 and TRBJ1-1; unclear D gene. Deletions cut 4 bases from V and 3 bases from J, with 3 bases between. Germline lookup yields CDR1 MGHRA and CDR2 YSYEKL. The CDR3 is made up of 11 amino acids. The CDR3 reads CASSLYTEAFF. CDR3 sequence (DNA): TGCGCCAGCAGCCTTTACACTGAAGCTTTCTTT.

This rearrangement joins TRBV14 to TRBJ2-1, with 7 bases that match TRBD2. Per the germline V gene, CDR1 is SGHDN and CDR2 is FVKESK. This CDR3 has 15 amino acids. V was clipped by 4 bases and J by 0 bases; unmatched bases: 3. The CDR3 nucleotides read TGTGCCAGCAGCCGCACTAGCGACTCCTACAATGAGCAGTTCTTC. Translated: CASSRTSDSYNEQFF.

The chain carries TRBV29-1 and TRBJ2-3; D is perhaps TRBD2 (5 bases). V lost 3 bases and J lost 2, with 6 bases in between. CDR1 and CDR2 from the germline V gene are SQVTM and ANQGSEA. The CDR3 has 12 residues. The CDR3 DNA follows: TGCAGCGTTGAGACTACCACAGATACGCAGTATTTT. Protein: CSVETTTDTQYF.

The V call is TRBV9, the J call TRBJ2-3; maybe TRBD1 (7 bases). From germline, CDR1 is SGDLS and CDR2 YYNGEE. The CDR3 extends over 15 amino acids. Trimming left V 3 bases short and J 6 bases short, with 17 bases between. CDR3 in amino acids: CASSGGLSTGDTQYF. The DNA for the CDR3 is TGTGCCAGCAGCGGGGGACTGTCGACAGGGGATACGCAGTATTTT.

V gene TRBV19 combines with J gene TRBJ1-5; 7 positions agree with TRBD1. V shed 3 bases, J shed 3 bases, and the junction held 8 bases outside the gene matches. Germline CDR1 and CDR2: LNHDA and SQIVND (reference sequence). This CDR3 region has 16 residues. CDR3 sequence: CASSIGAGGSNQPQHF. The CDR3 nucleotides read TGTGCCAGTAGTATTGGGGCAGGGGGATCCAATCAGCCCCAGCATTTT.